This entry lists 27 T cell receptor beta chains sequenced from one sample in a study of control samples from healthy donors and cancer patients. TCRdb keeps only in-frame clones here, not all; method: immunoSEQ multiplex PCR. The sample includes over 7,500 clones, 75% to 95% of them seen just once. What was sequenced was PBMCs. The receptors stem from a man in his 60s with colorectal cancer.

The gene calls are TRBV18 and TRBJ1-3; D perhaps matches TRBD1 (5 bases). Per germline, CDR1 KGHSH and CDR2 LQKENI. V lost 2 bases and J lost 4, with 15 bases in between. The CDR3 is made up of 16 amino acids. CDR3 amino acids: CASSPTQGAGGNTIYF. The CDR3 DNA reads as TGTGCCAGCTCACCAACGCAGGGCGCGGGAGGAAACACCATATATTTT. Full variable domain (missing parts from reference TRBV18 and TRBJ1-3): NAGVMQNPRHLVRRRGQEARLRCSPMKGHSHVYWYRQLPEEGLKFMVYLQKENIIDESGMPKERFSAEFPKEGPSILRIQQVVRGDSAAYFCASSPTQGAGGNTIYFGEGSWLTVV.

This clone occurred once. The CDR3 reads CASSPFLNTEAFF. CDR3 nucleotides: TGTGCCAGCAGCCCATTCCTCAACACTGAAGCTTTCTTT. The chain is built from TRBV7-2 and TRBJ1-1, with unresolved D. Germline CDR1 SGHTA, CDR2 FQGNSA. The CDR3 contains 13 residues. The V end lost 5 bases, the J end lost 2 bases, and 9 bases lay between the germline ends.

The chain employs TRBV3-1 (or the pseudogene TRBV3-2) and TRBJ1-1; no definite D call. This CDR3 region has 14 residues. CDR1 LGHDT and CDR2 YNNKEL come from the germline V gene (reference sequence). The V end lost 3 bases, the J end lost 0 bases, and 8 bases lay between the germline ends. CDR3: CASSQAHMNTEAFF. CDR3 coding DNA: TGTGCCAGCAGCCAGGCACACATGAACACTGAAGCTTTCTTT.

In DNA, the CDR3 is TGCAGCGTTGCCAAACAGGGAACCAATCAGCCCCAGCATTTT. Amino acids: CSVAKQGTNQPQHF. This chain links TRBV29-1 with TRBJ1-5; D possibly corresponds to TRBD1 (6 bases). CDR3 length equals 14 residues. Germline values: CDR1 SQVTM, CDR2 ANQGSEA. V lost 4 bases and J lost 3, with 13 bases in between.

The chain joins TRBV7-8 to TRBJ2-3; 11 bases align to TRBD2. The CDR3 is 17 amino acids. Trimming at V came to 4 bases and at J to 2 bases, leaving 8 bases not matched to a gene. The germline V gene has CDR1 SGHVS and CDR2 FQNEAQ. This CDR3 is CASSWGVAGGNTDTQYF. The CDR3 DNA reads TGTGCCAGCAGCTGGGGAGTAGCGGGGGGGAACACAGATACGCAGTATTTT.

This chain links TRBV2 with TRBJ2-1, with D perhaps matching TRBD1 (6 bases). The CDR3 is 14 residues long. Trimming shortened V by 7 bases and J by 4 bases, and 14 bases separated the two germline ends. Germline V CDR1 and CDR2: SNHLY, FYNNEI. The CDR3 spells CASMSRGSYNEQFF. DNA for the CDR3: TGTGCCAGCATGTCGAGGGGGTCGTACAATGAGCAGTTCTTC. Full variable domain (remainder filled in from reference TRBV2 and TRBJ2-1): EPEVTQTPSHQVTQMGQEVILRCVPISNHLYFYWYRQILGQKVEFLVSFYNNEISEKSEIFDDQFSVERPDGSNFTLKIRSTKLEDSAMYFCASMSRGSYNEQFFGPGTRLTVL.

The chain carries TRBV27 and TRBJ1-2; D perhaps matches TRBD1 (6 bases). The CDR3 spans 14 residues. The V end was cut by 5 bases, the J end by 3 bases, with 13 bases between. CDR1 is MNHEY, CDR2 SMNVEV, per germline (reference sequence). CDR3 amino acids: CASSNTGLHYGYTF. As DNA, the CDR3 is TGTGCCAGCAGTAATACAGGGCTACACTATGGCTACACCTTC.

This clone showed up just once. In DNA form, the CDR3 reads TGTGCCAGCAGGGGGGGCACAGATACGCAGTATTTT. Protein sequence: CASRGGTDTQYF. V is TRBV6-6 and J is TRBJ2-3; D possibly matches TRBD1 or TRBD2 (5 bases each). The length of the CDR3 is 12 residues. V was shortened by 6 bases and J by 1 base, with 5 bases between the two germline ends. The germline V gene encodes CDR1 MNHNY and CDR2 SVGAGI (reference sequence).

The sample holds one count of this clone. V and J are TRBV9 and TRBJ1-6; 9 nucleotides align to TRBD1. Germline V CDR1 and CDR2: SGDLS, YYNGEE. This CDR3 region has 15 residues. V lost 3 bases and J lost 7; bases outside the gene matches: 5. As DNA, the CDR3 is TGTGCCAGCAGCGCTTCAGACAGGGGGAATTCACCCCTCCACTTT. Translating it yields CASSASDRGNSPLHF.

This clone was observed a few times. V gene TRBV4-3 combines with J gene TRBJ1-2; D remains unclear. Trimming cost V 1 base and J 4 bases, with 7 bases left between them. The germline V gene encodes CDR1 LGHNA and CDR2 YSLEER. CDR3 length: 13 residues. The CDR3 DNA reads as TGCGCCAGCAGCCAAGTGGCCGGCTATGGCTACACCTTC. Translated, it gives CASSQVAGYGYTF.

The chain employs TRBV15 and TRBJ1-5; D may be TRBD1 (5 bases). Germline V gene lookup returns CDR1 LNHNV and CDR2 YYDKDF (reference sequence). V shed 2 bases and J shed 1 base, with 9 bases lying between them. The CDR3 has 15 residues. CDR3 in DNA: TGTGCCACCAGCAGACGCTGGGACAGCAATCAGCCCCAGCATTTT. Amino acids: CATSRRWDSNQPQHF. Combining the CDR3 with reference TRBV15 and TRBJ1-5 gives the whole variable domain DAMVIQNPRYQVTQFGKPVTLSCSQTLNHNVMYWYQQKSSQAPKLLFHYYDKDFNNEADTPDNFQSRRPNTSFCFLDIRSPGLGDTAMYLCATSRRWDSNQPQHFGDGTRLSIL.

This chain joins TRBV4-2 and TRBJ2-3, with 10 nucleotides matching TRBD2. CDR3 length: 17 residues. Germline V gene sequence: CDR1 LGHNA, CDR2 YNFKEQ. V dropped 4 bases and J dropped 2; count of bases not matched to a gene: 9. CDR3 sequence (DNA): TGTGCCAGCAGCCGAGCAGTAGCGGGGGGAGTCACAGATACGCAGTATTTT. Protein sequence: CASSRAVAGGVTDTQYF.

The chain carries TRBV23-1 and TRBJ2-7, with D possibly TRBD1 on 6 matching bases. Being an ORF, TRBV23-1 has a function that is uncertain. The CDR3 has 14 residues. V lost 0 bases, J lost 6 bases, and 12 bases lay in between. CDR3 protein: CASSQSTGFGEQYF. The DNA for the CDR3 is TGCGCCAGCAGTCAATCGACAGGTTTTGGCGAGCAGTACTTC.

Note on this clone: This same CDR3 is encoded by further DNA sequences in the sample. V is TRBV27 and J is TRBJ1-2, with D possibly matching TRBD1 (5 bases). Germline CDR1 reads MNHEY; CDR2 reads SMNVEV (reference sequence). The CDR3 has 14 amino acids. Trimming took off 3 bases at V and 4 bases at J, with 12 bases between the two ends. CDR3 loop: CASSFGGGGYGYTF. In DNA form, the CDR3 reads TGTGCCAGCAGTTTTGGTGGGGGAGGCTATGGCTACACCTTC.

The V call is TRBV3-1 (or the pseudogene TRBV3-2), the J call TRBJ2-4; D remains unclear. The germline V gene encodes CDR1 LGHDT and CDR2 YNNKEL (reference sequence). The V gene lost 8 bases and the J gene lost 0 bases, with 23 bases spanning the gap. This CDR3 is 18 amino acids long. For the CDR3, the DNA is TGTGCCAGCTTAAAGGGCTTCGGATCCTATTTAGCCAAAAACATTCAGTACTTC. Its translation is CASLKGFGSYLAKNIQYF.

The chain employs TRBV2 and TRBJ2-7; 7 positions agree with TRBD1. With 1 base clipped from V and 0 bases from J, the junction kept 6 bases outside the gene matches. Per germline, CDR1 SNHLY and CDR2 FYNNEI. The CDR3 sequence is 16 residues long. CDR3 DNA: TGTGCCAGCAGTGAAGGGACCGGGACAGCCTCCTACGAGCAGTACTTC. Its protein is CASSEGTGTASYEQYF.

The chain joins TRBV5-1 to TRBJ2-1; 9 bases fit TRBD1. The length of the CDR3 is 14 residues. Losses at the gene ends were 8 bases for V and 4 bases for J; bases not matched to a gene: 7. Germline assignment: CDR1 SGHRS and CDR2 YFSETQ. The CDR3 nucleotides read TGCGCCAGTGGGACAGGGTGGGAATACAATGAGCAGTTCTTC. The encoded protein is CASGTGWEYNEQFF.

The J gene is TRBJ2-1, the V gene TRBV28; the D is unclear. The CDR3 covers 14 residues. Per the germline V gene, CDR1 is MDHEN and CDR2 is SYDVKM. With 2 bases removed from V and 2 bases from J, the gap between germline ends came to 7 bases. The DNA of the CDR3 is TGTGCCAGCAGTTTAGAATCCCCCTACAATGAGCAGTTCTTC. Translated: CASSLESPYNEQFF. Filled out from reference TRBV28 and TRBJ2-1, the complete variable domain reads DVKVTQSSRYLVKRTGEKVFLECVQDMDHENMFWYRQDPGLGLRLIYFSYDVKMKEKGDIPEGYSVSREKKERFSLILESASTNQTSMYLCASSLESPYNEQFFGPGTRLTVL.

The chain links TRBV5-5 to TRBJ2-7, with unresolved D. The V gene's germline CDR1 is SGHKS and CDR2 YYEKEE (reference sequence). V gave up 4 bases and J gave up 3 bases, with 8 bases separating them. The CDR3 spans 12 residues. CDR3 protein: CASSPTGYEQYF. The CDR3 DNA reads TGTGCCAGCAGCCCGACCGGCTACGAGCAGTACTTC.

V and J are TRBV28 and TRBJ2-7; unclear D gene. Germline assignment: CDR1 MDHEN and CDR2 SYDVKM. V gave up 3 bases and J gave up 2 bases, with 8 bases separating them. This CDR3 comprises 13 residues. The DNA for the CDR3 is TGTGCCAGCAGTTTGGGCGGACCCTACGAGCAGTACTTC. Residues: CASSLGGPYEQYF.

This clone was seen just once. This chain joins TRBV11-1 and TRBJ2-7; D perhaps matches TRBD1 (5 bases). The CDR3 has 15 residues. Trimming removed 0 bases at V and 5 bases at J, with 14 bases between. Germline CDR1 is SGHAT and CDR2 is FQDESV (reference sequence). For the CDR3, the DNA is TGTGCCAGCAGCTTAGCGGGGCTTTTCGGCGACGAGCAGTACTTC. Translation gives CASSLAGLFGDEQYF.

This chain uses TRBV7-8 with TRBJ1-2; D remains unclear. The CDR3 spans 16 residues. Trimming took off 2 bases at V and 1 base at J, with 14 bases between the two ends. Germline V CDR1 and CDR2: SGHVS, FQNEAQ. The CDR3 DNA reads TGTGCCAGCAGCTTATTCTCTCGGAGACATAACTATGGCTACACCTTC. This encodes CASSLFSRRHNYGYTF.

The rearrangement links TRBV7-2 to TRBJ1-2; the D gene is possibly TRBD1 (6 bases). The length of the CDR3 is 13 residues. V lost 5 bases and J 1 base, leaving 8 bases between the germline ends. Germline CDR1 reads SGHTA; CDR2 reads FQGNSA. The CDR3 loop is CASSVGHNYGYTF. DNA of the CDR3: TGTGCCAGCAGCGTGGGACATAACTATGGCTACACCTTC.

The V and J genes are TRBV24-1 and TRBJ2-3; D is unclear. V was pared by 5 bases and J by 6 bases, with 14 bases between. The CDR3 sequence is 14 residues long. Germline V gene lookup returns CDR1 KGHDR and CDR2 SFDVKD. CDR3 region: CATSGRTLGDTQYF. CDR3 bases: TGTGCCACCAGTGGTCGGACGCTGGGGGATACGCAGTATTTT.

The rearrangement links TRBV6-1 to TRBJ2-7, with TRBD1 matching over 8 bases. The CDR3 consists of 14 residues. CDR1 is MNHNS and CDR2 is SASEGT in the germline V gene. Trimming cost V 1 base and J 7 bases; bases outside gene matches: 6. The CDR3 coding sequence is TGTGCCAGCAGTGAAGGGTGGACAGGGATGGAGCAGTACTTC. Protein: CASSEGWTGMEQYF.

This chain joins TRBV11-1 and TRBJ1-1, with a weak D call TRBD1 (6 bases). Germline CDR1 reads SGHAT; CDR2 reads FQDESV (reference sequence). V was clipped by 4 bases and J by 5 bases, with 14 bases between them. The CDR3 has 14 residues. The CDR3 DNA sequence: TGTGCCAGCAGCTCATACAGGGATAGGACTGAAGCTTTCTTT. It yields the protein CASSSYRDRTEAFF.

The rearrangement uses TRBV5-1 and TRBJ1-5; D uncertain. Germline V CDR1 and CDR2: SGHRS, YFSETQ. V was clipped by 1 base and J by 6 bases, with 11 bases between them. This CDR3 has 14 residues. CDR3 protein: CASSLSGFGQPQHF. DNA of the CDR3: TGCGCCAGCAGCTTGAGTGGTTTTGGTCAGCCCCAGCATTTT.